This TCR beta chain was recorded in a study of blood T cell repertoires in COVID-19. Study-wide context: The analysed material was cDNA or gDNA that came from T cells, B-cell-depleted T cells, or PBMCs.

The trim removed 0 bases at V and 8 bases at J, leaving 3 bases unmatched. The germline CDR1 and CDR2 sequences are MNHEY and SVGAGI. This CDR3 contains 15 residues. Original methodology: The authors estimated nucleated cell counts from reference gene primer amplification. TCRdb's copy holds only in-frame clones and misses some; the assay was immunoSEQ multiplex PCR. That table furnishes V, J and clone size, whereas the DNA furnished D and trimming. This sample yields approximately 200,000 clones, of which around 89% are seen a single time; approximately 3.5% belongs to the top ten. Participant age was roughly 18 to 90 years, and participants resided in roughly 25 US areas. Cohorts were assigned according to the clinical history that participants reported.

This sequence joins TRBV6-5 and TRBJ1-6; 8 bases align to TRBD1. This clonotype originated in a young woman in a cohort exposed to, infected with or recovered from COVID-19 (not recorded which). The sequencing sample was made of PBMCs or T cells enriched from blood (not recorded which). CDR3 amino acids: CASSYSGTGYSPLHF. In DNA, the CDR3 is TGTGCCAGCAGTTACTCCGGGACAGGCTATTCACCCCTCCACTTT.